This T cell receptor beta chain was obtained from a study of OX40 agonist ivuxolimab in advanced cancers. Study-wide context: It was ivuxolimab, an agonistic anti-OX40 (CD134) antibody, that patients were treated with. The group had a mean age of 60 years, ranged from roughly 20 to 79, and was 80% to 90% male.

The cohort excluded patients with autoimmune disease history or systemic immunosuppression. Per the germline V gene, CDR1 is MNHNS and CDR2 is SASEGT. The CDR3 has 15 residues. V lost 1 base to trimming and J lost 8 bases; unmatched junction nucleotides: 9. Clones were read by immunoSEQ multiplex PCR, and TCRdb kept only the in-frame ones, dropping some. The sample lists tens of thousands of clones; roughly 82% were seen once. The receptor was derived from an adult with an advanced solid tumor such as melanoma, head and neck, liver or kidney cancer. The sequencing used CD4+ or CD8+ T cells sorted from blood, collected in a trial of the OX40 agonist ivuxolimab. The rearrangement uses TRBV6-1 and TRBJ1-2; 8 bases match TRBD1. The CDR3: CASSEVLQGADGYTF. Written as DNA, the CDR3 is TGTGCCAGCAGTGAAGTGCTCCAGGGGGCGGACGGCTACACCTTC.